A selection of T cell receptor beta chains follows, all from one sample in a study of identical twins. One entry per CDR3 protein, called by TCRdb with MiXCR from the 5' RACE reads. The table has 500,000 to 600,000 distinct CDR3 sequences, under 25% seen once. This sample also belongs to another study, concerning T cells expressing NK-cell markers.

The sequencing sample was made of CD4+ T cells sorted from blood. The receptors were sampled from a woman aged 18 to 35 in good health. Each CDR3 is given with its conserved first and last residue. The order of the fields is J gene, D gene, V gene, clone size, CDR3 DNA, CDR3 protein. A D gene is named only where the DNA matches it firmly. Size is stated for part of the rows, as once, few or many counts, or as a class when the clone is expanded.

>TRBJ2-3|TRBD2|TRBV2|few
TGTGCCAGCAGGCTGATGGGGGGGGCAGATACGCAGTATTTT
CASRLMGGADTQYF
>TRBJ2-3|TRBD2|TRBV3-1|few
TGTGCCAGCAGACTTGGACTAGCGGGAGGGCTCGATACGCAGTATTTT
CASRLGLAGGLDTQYF
>TRBJ1-1|TRBD1|TRBV12-3/TRBV12-4|NA
TGTGCCAGCAGTATAACAGGGGCGCAGAACACTGAAGCTTTCTTT
CASSITGAQNTEAFF
>TRBJ1-1|NA|TRBV4-1|NA
TGCGCCAGCAGCCGGTCGACGGGGAGACGTGTAGAAAAAGGAGCTTTCTTT
CASSRSTGRRVEKGAFF
>TRBJ2-7|TRBD1|TRBV7-9|NA
TGTGCCAGCAGTTTGGGGACAGGGCCCTACGAGCAGTACTTC
CASSLGTGPYEQYF
>TRBJ2-7|NA|TRBV7-6|NA
TGTGCCAGCAGCTTAGGGGGGGAGAGCTCCTACGAGCAGTACTTC
CASSLGGESSYEQYF
>TRBJ2-7|TRBD1|TRBV14|NA
TGTGCCAGCAGCCAAGAAGCCGGGACAGCTACCTACGAGCAGTACTTC
CASSQEAGTATYEQYF
>TRBJ2-5|TRBD2|TRBV7-3|NA
TGTGCCAGCAGCAAATCGGGACTAGCGGGGCGAGAGACCCAGTACTTC
CASSKSGLAGRETQYF
>TRBJ2-3|NA|TRBV11-3|few
TGTGCCAGCAGCGGCATAGTGGCAGATACGCAGTATTTT
CASSGIVADTQYF
>TRBJ2-7|TRBD1|TRBV12-3/TRBV12-4|NA
TGTGCCAGCAGCCTGGGACAGGGAATCCAGCAGTACTTC
CASSLGQGIQQYF
>TRBJ1-1|TRBD1|TRBV5-1|NA
TGCGCCAGCAGCAAGACAGGGGCCATGAACACTGAAGCTTTCTTT
CASSKTGAMNTEAFF
>TRBJ2-7|TRBD2|TRBV5-8|few
TGTGCCAGCAGGTATAGCGGGGCCCTTCACTCCTACGAGCAGTACTTC
CASRYSGALHSYEQYF
>TRBJ2-5|NA|TRBV20-1|NA
TGCAGTGCTAGAGATGGTAGCGGCGAGACCCAGTACTTC
CSARDGSGETQYF
>TRBJ2-5|TRBD2|TRBV12-3/TRBV12-4|many
TGTGCCAGCAGTTTACTAGCGGAAGAGACCCAGTACTTC
CASSLLAEETQYF
>TRBJ2-3|NA|TRBV2|few
TGTGCCAGCAGTGACCCGCGTGACCACCATGAAACAGATACGCAGTATTTT
CASSDPRDHHETDTQYF